One and the same sample provided the 25 T cell receptor beta chains below, sequenced in a study of chemoradiotherapy in HPV16-positive cancers. The protocol was immunoSEQ multiplex PCR, while the TCRdb copy is restricted to in-frame clones and leaves out a portion. The table lists around 6,500 clones, approximately 80% of them singletons. Sequencing used tumor tissue, obtained from a patient who underwent chemoradiotherapy. Receptors were obtained from a human donor with HPV-associated anogenital cancer.

V is TRBV30 and J is TRBJ2-7; D might be TRBD1 (5 bases). Germline values: CDR1 GTSNPN, CDR2 SVGIG (reference sequence). The CDR3 is 12 amino acids. V gave up 2 bases and J gave up 5 bases, with 10 bases separating them. The CDR3 reads CAWSRQWDEQYF. Written as DNA, the CDR3 is TGTGCCTGGAGTCGACAGTGGGACGAGCAGTACTTC.

J is TRBJ1-1 and V is TRBV6-6; perhaps TRBD1 as D (5 bases). CDR3 length: 13 amino acids. Germline CDR1 and CDR2: MNHNY and SVGAGI (reference sequence). Trimming left V 6 bases short and J 2 bases short, with 10 bases between. The CDR3 protein is CASSRGTNTEAFF. DNA for the CDR3: TGTGCCAGCAGCCGGGGGACCAACACTGAAGCTTTCTTT.

This rearrangement joins TRBV28 to TRBJ1-5; maybe TRBD1 (6 bases). V was cut by 2 bases and J by 4 bases, with 9 bases left in between. This CDR3 is 14 amino acids long. Germline V gene data show CDR1 as MDHEN and CDR2 as SYDVKM. This CDR3 reads CASSLGGANQPQHF. In DNA form, the CDR3 reads TGTGCCAGCAGTTTAGGGGGGGCTAATCAGCCCCAGCATTTT.

This clone has a single count. The CDR3 coding sequence is TGCGCCAGCAAATCCAAGTTAGAACCGGGACAGGGTTCCTACGAGCAGTACTTC. Encoded protein: CASKSKLEPGQGSYEQYF. V gene TRBV23-1 combines with J gene TRBJ2-7, with 9 bases identical to TRBD1. TRBV23-1 is an open reading frame whose function is uncertain. V was clipped by 7 bases and J by 1 base; unmatched bases: 17. The CDR3 runs 18 residues.

The chain joins TRBV4-1 to TRBJ2-3; 9 bases map to TRBD2. CDR3 length: 14 amino acids. J gave up 2 bases and V 4 bases, and 1 base lay outside the gene matches. Germline CDR1 and CDR2: MGHRA and YSYEKL. The DNA for the CDR3 is TGCGCCAGCAGCCGACTAGCGGACACAGATACGCAGTATTTT. It yields the protein CASSRLADTDTQYF.

CDR3 bases: TGTGCCACCACATCCTATCGAAACAGGGGGATATCGGGAAAAAGGGGGAGTATGGGCTACGAGCAGTACTTC. It is translated as CATTSYRNRGISGKRGSMGYEQYF. The chain couples TRBV15 to TRBJ2-7; 8 nucleotides line up with TRBD1. Trimming cost V 7 bases and J 3 bases; bases outside gene matches: 38. The CDR3 runs to 24 residues. The germline CDR1 and CDR2 sequences are LNHNV and YYDKDF (reference sequence). The variable domain in full, completed from reference TRBV15 and TRBJ2-7, reads DAMVIQNPRYQVTQFGKPVTLSCSQTLNHNVMYWYQQKSSQAPKLLFHYYDKDFNNEADTPDNFQSRRPNTSFCFLDIRSPGLGDTAMYLCATTSYRNRGISGKRGSMGYEQYFGPGTRLTVT.

The rearrangement links TRBV6-5 to TRBJ1-6; unclear D gene. Per the germline V gene, CDR1 is MNHEY and CDR2 is SVGAGI. The CDR3 sequence is 13 residues long. The ends were cut back, 7 bases at V and 7 bases at J, with 11 bases in the middle. The CDR3 DNA sequence: TGTGCCAGCACCGCCGGACGAAATTCACCCCTCCACTTT. Translated, it gives CASTAGRNSPLHF.

The chain carries TRBV4-2 and TRBJ1-2; TRBD1 matches 11 bases. The CDR3 is made up of 14 amino acids. Germline loops: CDR1 LGHNA, CDR2 YNFKEQ. Germline trimming cut 4 bases from V and 4 bases from J; bases unmatched to any gene: 2. The CDR3 reads CASSRTGGFYGYTF. Here the CDR3 DNA reads TGTGCCAGCAGCCGGACAGGGGGCTTCTATGGCTACACCTTC.

The chain is built from TRBV9 and TRBJ1-2; TRBD1 might be the D (5 bases). The ends were cut back, 0 bases at V and 0 bases at J, with 15 bases in the middle. Germline values: CDR1 SGDLS, CDR2 YYNGEE. CDR3 size: 17 residues. The CDR3 region is CASSVVPRGEANYGYTF. CDR3 coding DNA: TGTGCCAGCAGCGTAGTTCCCCGGGGGGAAGCTAACTATGGCTACACCTTC.

The V and J genes are TRBV6-5 and TRBJ2-7, with 7 positions matching TRBD1. Germline CDR1 and CDR2: MNHEY and SVGAGI. This CDR3 comprises 13 residues. With 6 bases clipped from V and 3 bases from J, the junction kept 5 bases outside the gene matches. The CDR3 DNA follows: TGTGCCAGCAGACACCGGGACAGCTACGAGCAGTACTTC. Amino acids: CASRHRDSYEQYF.

This clone turned up a few times. J is TRBJ1-1 and V is TRBV2; D is unresolved. The CDR3 is 15 amino acids. Trimming pared 6 bases from V and 3 bases from J, leaving 17 bases between. CDR1 is SNHLY, CDR2 FYNNEI, per germline. The CDR3 spells CASRPDTGGDTEAFF. The CDR3 DNA reads TGTGCCAGCAGACCCGACACTGGAGGTGACACTGAAGCTTTCTTT. The full variable domain, completed using reference TRBV2 and TRBJ1-1, is EPEVTQTPSHQVTQMGQEVILRCVPISNHLYFYWYRQILGQKVEFLVSFYNNEISEKSEIFDDQFSVERPDGSNFTLKIRSTKLEDSAMYFCASRPDTGGDTEAFFGQGTRLTVV.

This clone occurred a few times. V usage is TRBV5-6 and J usage is TRBJ2-1; 11 bases agree with TRBD1. From germline, CDR1 is SGHDT and CDR2 YYEEEE. Trimming cost V 4 bases and J 2 bases; bases outside gene matches: 8. The CDR3 runs 17 residues. CDR3 sequence reads: CASSLYEDRGPYNEQFF. CDR3 nucleotides: TGTGCCAGCAGCCTCTACGAGGACAGGGGGCCCTACAATGAGCAGTTCTTC.

To note about this clone: Being one base from a much bigger clone, this may be a read error. The chain carries TRBV15 and TRBJ1-5; possible D gene TRBD1, 6 bases. CDR1 and CDR2 (germline): LNHNV, YYDKDF (reference sequence). V was shortened by 0 bases and J by 6 bases, with 12 bases between the two germline ends. This CDR3 spans 15 amino acids. For the CDR3, the DNA is TGTGCCACCAGCAGAGATAGAGAGGGGGGTCAGCCCCAGCATTTT. Residues: CATSRDREGGQPQHF. The full variable domain, completed using reference TRBV15 and TRBJ1-5, is DAMVIQNPRYQVTQFGKPVTLSCSQTLNHNVMYWYQQKSSQAPKLLFHYYDKDFNNEADTPDNFQSRRPNTSFCFLDIRSPGLGDTAMYLCATSRDREGGQPQHFGDGTRLSIL.

The chain employs TRBV28 and TRBJ1-1; D might be TRBD1 (5 bases). Looked up from germline, CDR1 is MDHEN and CDR2 is SYDVKM. The CDR3 loop spans 15 amino acids. Deletions cut 3 bases from V and 1 base from J, with 12 bases between. The CDR3 sequence is CASSFVGGGNTEAFF. CDR3 nucleotide sequence: TGTGCCAGCAGTTTTGTGGGGGGAGGGAACACTGAAGCTTTCTTT.

The chain carries TRBV10-1 and TRBJ2-7; 7 nucleotides match TRBD1. This CDR3 has 16 residues. Germline CDR1 is WNHNN and CDR2 is SYGVQD (reference sequence). Losses at the gene ends were 0 bases for V and 4 bases for J; bases not matched to a gene: 9. DNA of the CDR3: TGCGCCAGCAGTGAGTCGAGGACAGGTGAGGATTACGAGCAGTACTTC. Its translation: CASSESRTGEDYEQYF.

The V and J genes are TRBV19 and TRBJ2-7; 7 nucleotides align to TRBD2. The CDR3 is made up of 15 amino acids. CDR1 and CDR2 from the germline V gene are LNHDA and SQIVND (reference sequence). The V segment lost 3 bases and the J segment 0 bases; nucleotides outside the gene matches: 5. The CDR3 DNA sequence: TGTGCCAGTAGTATTGCAGGACTAGGCTCCTACGAGCAGTACTTC. Protein sequence: CASSIAGLGSYEQYF.

The V call is TRBV5-1, the J call TRBJ1-1, with D maybe TRBD1 (6 bases). Trimming stripped 4 bases from V and 1 base from J, with 17 bases between. The V gene's germline CDR1 is SGHRS and CDR2 YFSETQ. The CDR3 runs to 16 residues. This chain's CDR3 is CASSATGPSWNTEAFF. Here the CDR3 DNA reads TGCGCCAGCAGCGCCACAGGGCCATCTTGGAACACTGAAGCTTTCTTT.

The CDR3 DNA sequence: TGTGCCAGCAGCCCCATTGTTCACGGGACACGACATTTGAACACTGAAGCTTTCTTT. It yields the protein CASSPIVHGTRHLNTEAFF. This chain connects TRBV5-5 to TRBJ1-1, with D maybe TRBD1 (6 bases). V gave up 4 bases and J gave up 0 bases, with 25 bases separating them. Germline V CDR1 and CDR2: SGHKS, YYEKEE (reference sequence). This CDR3 region has 19 residues.

This chain joins TRBV28 and TRBJ1-3; D remains unclear. Germline CDR1 MDHEN, CDR2 SYDVKM. The germline V and J ends were trimmed by 3 bases and 1 base, with 7 bases remaining between them. The CDR3 sequence is 14 residues long. The CDR3 spells CASSFGTSGNTIYF. CDR3 DNA: TGTGCCAGCAGTTTCGGCACATCTGGAAACACCATATATTTT.

The CDR3 DNA reads as TGTGCCAGCAGTTACCTTACAGGGGTGAACACTGAAGCTTTCTTT. It is translated as CASSYLTGVNTEAFF. The rearrangement links TRBV6-5 to TRBJ1-1; 7 bases agree with TRBD1. The CDR3 consists of 15 residues. The ends lost 2 bases at V and 0 bases at J; junction bases unmatched: 3. Looked up from germline, CDR1 is MNHEY and CDR2 is SVGAGI.

The chain links TRBV11-3 to TRBJ2-7, with D hard to call. Germline CDR1 and CDR2: SGHNT and YENEEA. Trimming took off 5 bases at V and 5 bases at J, with 16 bases between the two ends. CDR3 size: 14 residues. CDR3 amino acids: CASSPSQSDHEQYF. The CDR3 DNA sequence: TGTGCCAGCAGCCCCAGCCAGTCGGATCACGAGCAGTACTTC.

CDR3 bases: TGTGCCAGCAGTTTAGGTGATGAAGCTTTCTTT. This sequence encodes CASSLGDEAFF. The chain couples TRBV28 to TRBJ1-1; D remains unclear. CDR1 and CDR2 from the germline V gene are MDHEN and SYDVKM. V was trimmed by 2 bases and J by 7 bases, leaving 5 bases between them. CDR3 size: 11 residues.

The chain is built from TRBV6-1 and TRBJ2-3, with D possibly TRBD1 on 6 matching bases. This CDR3 region has 13 residues. Trimming took 7 bases from V and 3 from J, leaving 11 bases between them. Germline V gene data show CDR1 as MNHNS and CDR2 as SASEGT. The CDR3 DNA is TGTGCCAGCAATCAAGGGGGAACAGATACGCAGTATTTT. It translates to CASNQGGTDTQYF.

The chain has TRBV28 and TRBJ1-3; no clear D gene. CDR1 and CDR2 from the germline V gene are MDHEN and SYDVKM. The CDR3 spans 14 residues. V was pared by 8 bases and J by 2 bases, with 13 bases between. CDR3 sequence reads: CASADPGAGNTIYF. The CDR3 DNA reads TGTGCCAGCGCCGACCCTGGGGCTGGAAACACCATATATTTT.

The chain recombines TRBV4-1 with TRBJ2-3; D gene ambiguous. In germline, CDR1 is MGHRA, CDR2 YSYEKL. With 4 bases removed from V and 0 bases from J, the gap between germline ends came to 11 bases. The CDR3 contains 15 residues. CDR3 protein: CASSPWVGSTDTQYF. CDR3 DNA sequence: TGCGCCAGCAGCCCCTGGGTGGGTAGCACAGATACGCAGTATTTT.